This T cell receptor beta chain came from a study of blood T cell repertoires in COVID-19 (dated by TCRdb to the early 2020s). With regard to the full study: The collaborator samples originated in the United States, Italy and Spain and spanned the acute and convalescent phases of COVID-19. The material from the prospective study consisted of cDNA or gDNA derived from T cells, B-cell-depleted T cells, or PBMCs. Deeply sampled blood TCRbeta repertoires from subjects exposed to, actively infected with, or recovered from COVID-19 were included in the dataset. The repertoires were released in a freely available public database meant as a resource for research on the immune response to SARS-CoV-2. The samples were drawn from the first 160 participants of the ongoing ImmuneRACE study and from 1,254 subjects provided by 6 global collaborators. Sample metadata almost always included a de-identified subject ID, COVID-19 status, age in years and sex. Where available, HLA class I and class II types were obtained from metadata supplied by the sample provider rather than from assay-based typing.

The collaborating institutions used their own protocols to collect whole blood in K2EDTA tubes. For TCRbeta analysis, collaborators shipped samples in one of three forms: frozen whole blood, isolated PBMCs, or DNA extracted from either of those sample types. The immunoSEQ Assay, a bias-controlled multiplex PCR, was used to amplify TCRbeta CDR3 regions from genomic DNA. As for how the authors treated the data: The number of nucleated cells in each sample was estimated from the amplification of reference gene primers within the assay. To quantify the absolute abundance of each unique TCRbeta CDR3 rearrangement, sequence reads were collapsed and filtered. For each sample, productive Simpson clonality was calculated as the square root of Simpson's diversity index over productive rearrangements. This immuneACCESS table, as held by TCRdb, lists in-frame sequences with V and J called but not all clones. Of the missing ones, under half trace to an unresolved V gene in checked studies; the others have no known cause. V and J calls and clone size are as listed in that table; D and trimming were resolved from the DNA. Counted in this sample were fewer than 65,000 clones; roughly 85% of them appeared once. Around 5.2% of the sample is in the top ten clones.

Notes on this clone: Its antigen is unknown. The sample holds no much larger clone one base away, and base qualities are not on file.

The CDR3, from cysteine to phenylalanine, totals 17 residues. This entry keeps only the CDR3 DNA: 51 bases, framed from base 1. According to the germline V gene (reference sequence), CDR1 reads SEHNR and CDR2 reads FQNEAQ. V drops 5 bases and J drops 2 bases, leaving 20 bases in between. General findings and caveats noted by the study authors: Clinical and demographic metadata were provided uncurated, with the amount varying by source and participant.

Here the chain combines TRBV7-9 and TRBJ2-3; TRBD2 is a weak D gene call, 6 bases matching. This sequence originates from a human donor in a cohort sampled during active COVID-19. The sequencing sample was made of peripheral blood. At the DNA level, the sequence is TGTGCCAGCAGCGCTACGAGGGGTAGCGGTTACACAGATACGCAGTATTTT. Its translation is CASSATRGSGYTDTQYF.